Listed below are T cell receptor beta chains from one sample, sequenced in a study of T-cell reconstitution after alpha-beta-depleted transplantation in children. One entry per CDR3 protein, called by TCRdb with MiXCR from the PCR reads. Found here are more than 500,000 distinct CDR3 sequences, approximately 10% of them singletons; the top ten hold 14%. Sequenced material: PBMCs, mostly from graft donor cells, taken 180 days after TCRalphabeta/CD19-depleted stem cell transplant. The receptors were sampled from a female patient aged 2-9 years who had a stem cell transplant for aplastic anemia, so the T cells may come from the graft donor. The CDR3 runs from the conserved cysteine through the conserved F or W. Fields, in order: CDR3 length, J gene, clone size, D gene, V gene, CDR3 protein, CDR3 DNA. A D gene is named only where the DNA matches it firmly. Size is stated for part of the rows, as once, few or many counts, or as a class when the clone is expanded.

17,TRBJ2-1,.,TRBD1,TRBV18,CASSLGTGGSSYNEQFF,TGTGCCAGCTCACTCGGGACAGGGGGGAGCTCCTACAATGAGCAGTTCTTC
16,TRBJ2-1,few,TRBD2,TRBV6-2/TRBV6-3,CASSPTSGRFNNEQFF,TGTGCCAGCAGTCCGACTAGCGGGAGGTTCAACAATGAGCAGTTCTTC
15,TRBJ2-7,few,.,TRBV3-1,CASSQSYGSAYEQYF,TGTGCCAGCAGCCAAAGCTACGGGTCTGCCTACGAGCAGTACTTC
17,TRBJ1-5,.,TRBD1,TRBV24-1,CATSDKTRQGPNQPQHF,TGTGCCACCAGTGACAAAACTCGACAGGGCCCCAATCAGCCCCAGCATTTT
14,TRBJ1-2,many,TRBD1,TRBV7-2,CASSLDRGPLRYTF,TGTGCCAGCAGCTTGGACAGGGGACCACTCCGCTACACCTTC
15,TRBJ2-1,.,.,TRBV5-1,CASSPSSSSYNEQFF,TGCGCCAGCAGCCCCTCCTCCAGCTCCTACAATGAGCAGTTCTTC
14,TRBJ2-5,few,.,TRBV20-1,CSADRVGSIETQYF,TGCAGTGCGGATAGAGTTGGTAGTATAGAGACCCAGTACTTC
16,TRBJ2-2,many,TRBD1,TRBV5-5,CASSSDRGLGTGELFF,TGTGCCAGCAGCTCGGACAGGGGGCTAGGCACCGGGGAGCTGTTTTTT
14,TRBJ1-3,.,.,TRBV7-2,CASSSVGGGNTIYF,TGTGCCAGCAGCTCGGTCGGGGGCGGAAACACCATATATTTT
16,TRBJ2-1,few,TRBD2,TRBV6-5,CASSSEREGSYNEQFF,TGTGCCAGCAGTTCGGAGCGGGAGGGCTCCTACAATGAGCAGTTCTTC
15,TRBJ2-7,.,.,TRBV7-9,CASSLVSGPSYEQYF,TGTGCCAGCAGCTTAGTCAGCGGTCCCTCCTACGAGCAGTACTTC
18,TRBJ2-3,few,TRBD2,TRBV11-1,CASSLAFDTRERTDTQYF,TGTGCCAGCAGCCTTGCCTTCGATACGCGGGAGCGCACAGATACGCAGTATTTT
16,TRBJ1-6,.,.,TRBV7-9,CASSPQAVRRDSPLHF,TGTGCCAGCAGCCCCCAGGCGGTGCGAAGGGATTCACCCCTCCACTTT
16,TRBJ2-3,many,TRBD2,TRBV9,CASSAVGGVSTDTQYF,TGTGCCAGCAGTGCCGTCGGGGGGGTGAGCACAGATACGCAGTATTTT
19,TRBJ2-1,.,.,TRBV7-3,CASSLGKLGSGSSYNEQFF,TGTGCCAGCAGCTTAGGAAAATTAGGTTCCGGGAGCTCCTACAATGAGCAGTTCTTC
12,TRBJ2-3,.,.,TRBV28,CASSFIPGTQYF,TGTGCCAGCAGTTTTATCCCCGGTACGCAGTATTTT
15,TRBJ2-2,.,.,TRBV24-1,CATSDLGGDTGELFF,TGTGCCACCAGTGATTTAGGAGGGGACACCGGGGAGCTGTTTTTT
15,TRBJ2-2,.,TRBD2,TRBV4-3,CASGLLAASGGELFF,TGCGCCAGCGGCCTCCTAGCGGCCTCGGGCGGGGAGCTGTTTTTT
13,TRBJ2-1,few,.,TRBV7-9,CAGRQPWDGTMVF,TGTGCCGGAAGACAACCATGGGATGGGACCATGGTCTTC
16,TRBJ2-1,many,TRBD2,TRBV20-1,CSARAPLAGGPNEQFF,TGCAGTGCTAGAGCCCCACTAGCGGGAGGGCCCAATGAGCAGTTCTTC
18,TRBJ2-4,many,.,TRBV28,CASSPGTKGVTAKNIQYF,TGTGCCAGCAGCCCCGGGACAAAAGGGGTAACAGCCAAAAACATTCAGTACTTC
15,TRBJ2-5,few,TRBD2,TRBV7-9,CASSVPGLAGETQYF,TGTGCCAGCAGCGTCCCGGGACTAGCGGGAGAGACCCAGTACTTC
15,TRBJ2-4,.,.,TRBV21-1,CASSNRALAKNIQYF,TGTGCCAGCAGCAACAGAGCTCTAGCCAAAAACATTCAGTACTTC
14,TRBJ2-3,few,TRBD1,TRBV12-3/TRBV12-4,CASSRTGGPDTQYF,TGTGCCAGCAGTCGGACAGGGGGCCCAGATACGCAGTATTTT